The rows below give T cell receptor beta chains drawn from one sample of a study of metastatic and nonmetastatic thyroid tumors. TCRdb reprocessed the PCR reads using MiXCR. The data hold around 52,000 clones, with 25% to 30% observed a single time. The source material was blood. The origin of the receptors is a female donor with papillary thyroid cancer or a benign thyroid nodule (not recorded which). Some clones in this sample may be carry-over from other donors' samples. Both conserved end residues are part of each CDR3. Each record gives: V gene, clone size, J gene, CDR3 protein. Clone size is given for some rows only: seen once, a few or many times, or a class if the clone is expanded.

v_gene: TRBV3-1
abundance: NA
j_gene: TRBJ2-3
CDR3aa: CASSQDWLNPGEDTQYF

v_gene: TRBV6-2/TRBV6-3
abundance: many
j_gene: TRBJ1-2
CDR3aa: CASSYRWGHEGTNYGYTF

v_gene: TRBV6-1
abundance: few
j_gene: TRBJ1-2
CDR3aa: CALGGGFYGYTF

v_gene: TRBV19
abundance: NA
j_gene: TRBJ2-3
CDR3aa: CASSMNLGGADTQYF

v_gene: TRBV7-9
abundance: NA
j_gene: TRBJ1-6
CDR3aa: CASSVDRGVDSPLHF

v_gene: TRBV11-2
abundance: NA
j_gene: TRBJ2-7
CDR3aa: CASSLVGRVRIPYEQYF

v_gene: TRBV6-1
abundance: few
j_gene: TRBJ2-2
CDR3aa: CASRQGRLPGELFF

v_gene: TRBV30
abundance: NA
j_gene: TRBJ2-7
CDR3aa: CAWSNGAGQYF

v_gene: TRBV19
abundance: few
j_gene: TRBJ1-5
CDR3aa: CASSGTGSPQPQHF

v_gene: TRBV6-1
abundance: medium-sized
j_gene: TRBJ2-7
CDR3aa: CASSELANYEQYF

v_gene: TRBV11-1
abundance: NA
j_gene: TRBJ2-3
CDR3aa: CASSLQGRSTDTQYF

v_gene: TRBV6-1
abundance: NA
j_gene: TRBJ1-2
CDR3aa: CASRTGGKGGYTF

v_gene: TRBV6-6
abundance: few
j_gene: TRBJ2-2
CDR3aa: CASSYSSRLTGELFF

v_gene: TRBV28
abundance: NA
j_gene: TRBJ2-7
CDR3aa: CASSLPGWTSYEQYF

v_gene: TRBV4-1
abundance: NA
j_gene: TRBJ2-3
CDR3aa: CASSQVSGRGTDTQYF

v_gene: TRBV10-3
abundance: few
j_gene: TRBJ2-3
CDR3aa: CATSDREIDTQYF

v_gene: TRBV6-6
abundance: few
j_gene: TRBJ2-5
CDR3aa: CASSYRLAGGETQYF

v_gene: TRBV7-9
abundance: NA
j_gene: TRBJ2-2
CDR3aa: CAAGNRGVLFF

v_gene: TRBV6-1
abundance: few
j_gene: TRBJ1-5
CDR3aa: CASSEAGQPQHF

v_gene: TRBV27
abundance: few
j_gene: TRBJ2-7
CDR3aa: CASSPGTEGSSYEQYF

v_gene: TRBV2
abundance: many
j_gene: TRBJ2-7
CDR3aa: CASSSGQDEQYF

v_gene: TRBV11-3
abundance: many
j_gene: TRBJ2-2
CDR3aa: CASSLGGLISPFTGELFF

v_gene: TRBV20-1
abundance: NA
j_gene: TRBJ1-1
CDR3aa: CSALGQSATEAFF

v_gene: TRBV19
abundance: few
j_gene: TRBJ2-1
CDR3aa: CASSKGPGEQFF

v_gene: TRBV6-2/TRBV6-3
abundance: few
j_gene: TRBJ2-1
CDR3aa: CASSYRSTYNEQFF

v_gene: TRBV28
abundance: NA
j_gene: TRBJ2-7
CDR3aa: CASSNYKSYSYEQYF

v_gene: TRBV2
abundance: NA
j_gene: TRBJ2-5
CDR3aa: CASSVVGETQYF

v_gene: TRBV6-1
abundance: few
j_gene: TRBJ2-7
CDR3aa: CASSEISGSSYEQYF

v_gene: TRBV12-3/TRBV12-4
abundance: few
j_gene: TRBJ2-1
CDR3aa: CASSLRGEYNEQFF

v_gene: TRBV6-2/TRBV6-3
abundance: few
j_gene: TRBJ2-7
CDR3aa: CASSYGGSTSYEQYF

v_gene: TRBV6-1
abundance: NA
j_gene: TRBJ1-2
CDR3aa: CASHRAKGYTF

v_gene: TRBV20-1
abundance: NA
j_gene: TRBJ1-2
CDR3aa: CSARGRGRDGYTF

v_gene: TRBV2
abundance: medium-sized
j_gene: TRBJ2-6
CDR3aa: CASSEESSGANVLTF

v_gene: TRBV5-1
abundance: NA
j_gene: TRBJ2-1
CDR3aa: CASSLGLAGFDEQFF

v_gene: TRBV11-2
abundance: NA
j_gene: TRBJ2-1
CDR3aa: CASSGPRGNEQFF

v_gene: TRBV15
abundance: medium-sized
j_gene: TRBJ2-3
CDR3aa: CATSRLAGATDTQYF

v_gene: TRBV12-3/TRBV12-4
abundance: NA
j_gene: TRBJ2-7
CDR3aa: CASSSRGGGEQYF

v_gene: TRBV7-9
abundance: few
j_gene: TRBJ1-2
CDR3aa: CASSTPGQYGYTF

v_gene: TRBV6-5
abundance: few
j_gene: TRBJ2-3
CDR3aa: CASSHRAGGADTQYF

v_gene: TRBV6-1
abundance: many
j_gene: TRBJ2-7
CDR3aa: CASSEAPSGLDEQCF

v_gene: TRBV4-3
abundance: once
j_gene: TRBJ1-2
CDR3aa: CASSQGGGRGYGYTF

v_gene: TRBV5-1
abundance: many
j_gene: TRBJ1-1
CDR3aa: CASRLDRRNTEAFF

v_gene: TRBV6-5
abundance: NA
j_gene: TRBJ2-7
CDR3aa: CASSSDRGQYEQYF

v_gene: TRBV24-1
abundance: NA
j_gene: TRBJ2-3
CDR3aa: CATSRSSGRAGTDTQYF